The clone carrying this T cell receptor (beta chain) has just a few counts. What it binds is unknown. The data were taken from a study of T cell repertoires in cytomegalovirus infection. Looked up from germline, CDR1 is ENHRY and CDR2 is SYGVKD. The junction had 13 bases not matched to a gene; V was cut back by 7 bases and J by 2 bases. The CDR3 loop spans 16 amino acids. TCRdb used MiXCR to reprocess the reads, holding one entry per CDR3 protein. The table includes fewer than 1,000,000 distinct CDR3 sequences, around 30% detected once. The input for sequencing was cultured CD8+ T cells from PBMCs, taken from culture after CMV antigen stimulation. The genes are TRBV10-3 and TRBJ2-7; 8 bases are shared with TRBD1. The receptor comes from a human donor in good health (CMV status not recorded). Some clones in this sample may be carry-over from other donors' samples. CDR3 region: CAIMRARQGSTYEQYF. Written as DNA, the CDR3 is TGTGCCATCATGAGGGCCCGACAGGGGAGCACCTACGAGCAGTACTTC.